This T cell receptor (beta chain) was identified during a study of cytomegalovirus exposure and HLA in healthy donors. This CDR3 spans 18 amino acids. After removal of 4 bases from V and 0 bases from J, the junction contained 8 bases not matched to a gene. The V gene's germline CDR1 is SGHTA and CDR2 FQGTGA. It was with 60 Vbeta and 13 Jbeta primers that the PCR ran. The method was immunoSEQ multiplex PCR; TCRdb's version includes in-frame clones alone and lacks a portion of them. The top ten clones hold about 2% of a sample with 150,000 to 200,000 clones, around three quarters of them seen once. Sequenced sample: PBMCs. The V and J genes are TRBV7-3 and TRBJ2-6, with 8 bases lining up with TRBD1. The TCR originated in a woman in her 50s in good health and CMV-seronegative. CDR3 residues: CASSSTGTGVSGANVLTF. The CDR3 coding sequence is TGTGCCAGCAGCTCCACCGGGACAGGAGTCTCTGGGGCCAACGTCCTGACTTTC.